One sample yielded the 15 T cell receptor beta chains listed below, sequenced in a study of T cells in women clearing cervical HPV infection. The method was immunoSEQ multiplex PCR; TCRdb's version includes in-frame clones alone and lacks a portion of them. The specimen's table records roughly 45,000 clones. The specimen was blood buffy coat. The receptor set was obtained from a woman aged 18-70 years with a cervical HPV16 infection that either progressed to CIN3+ or cleared (not recorded which).

Comment on this clone: The CDR3 is cut off 3 residues early in the read; its end comes from the germline J gene. The chain employs TRBV11-1 and TRBJ2-5, with a weak D call TRBD2 (5 bases). The CDR3 has 15 amino acids. V was shortened by 3 bases and J by 0 bases, with 11 bases between the two germline ends. CDR1 and CDR2 from the germline V gene are SGHAT and FQDESV (reference sequence). The chain's CDR3 is CASSLMSGNQETQYF. CDR3 bases read: TGTGCCAGCAGCTTGATGTCGGGGAACCAAGAGACC.

On this clone itself: The DNA ends 3 residues before the CDR3 does, and the rest of the CDR3 is filled in from the germline J gene. The J gene is TRBJ1-5, the V gene TRBV2; perhaps TRBD1 as D (5 bases). This CDR3 region has 13 residues. V was clipped by 5 bases and J by 5 bases, with 10 bases between them. Looked up from germline, CDR1 is SNHLY and CDR2 is FYNNEI. The part of the CDR3 DNA that was read is TGTGCCAGCAGTACCCAGGGATATCAGCCC. Encoded protein: CASSTQGYQP. The whole CDR3 protein is CASSTQGYQPQHF. Based on the CDR3 plus reference TRBV2 and TRBJ1-5, the full variable domain is EPEVTQTPSHQVTQMGQEVILRCVPISNHLYFYWYRQILGQKVEFLVSFYNNEISEKSEIFDDQFSVERPDGSNFTLKIRSTKLEDSAMYFCASSTQGYQPQHFGDGTRLSIL.

About this clone: The read finishes 3 residues shy of the CDR3 end, and the germline J gene is used to complete it. V gene TRBV29-1 combines with J gene TRBJ1-1, with 8 bases that match TRBD1. The germline CDR1 and CDR2 sequences are SQVTM and ANQGSEA. The CDR3 is 13 residues long. The sequenced CDR3 bases are TGCAGCGTTGACCGCCAGGGGGCGTCTCGA. This codes for CSVDRQGASR. The full CDR3 reads CSVDRQGASRAFF. Looking up the rest from reference TRBV29-1 and TRBJ1-1 gives the full variable domain: SAVISQKPSRDICQRGTSLTIQCQVDSQVTMMFWYRQQPGQSLTLIATANQGSEATYESGFVIDKFPISRPNLTFSTLTVSNMSPEDSSIYLCSVDRQGASRAFFGQGTRLTVV.

Concerning this clone itself: Mismatch with germline at one junction end may stem from a read error. The CDR3 goes on 3 residues after the read ends, and that part is filled in from the germline J gene. Other nucleotide sequences from this sample produce the same CDR3. V is TRBV7-2 and J is TRBJ1-3, with D maybe TRBD1 (5 bases). CDR1 is SGHTA and CDR2 is FQGNSA in the germline V gene. The CDR3 contains 13 residues. The part of the CDR3 DNA that was read is TGTGCCAGCAGCTCTAGGGGAGGAAACACA. This codes for CASSSRGGNT. The complete CDR3 protein is CASSSRGGNTIYF.

As concerns this clone: The read finishes 3 residues shy of the CDR3 end, and the germline J gene is used to complete it. V is TRBV15 and J is TRBJ2-3, with no clear D. Trimming took off 1 base at V and 2 bases at J, with 7 bases between the two ends. The length of the CDR3 is 14 residues. The germline V gene encodes CDR1 LNHNV and CDR2 YYDKDF (reference sequence). The CDR3 loop reads CATSRGLFTDTQYF. CDR3 bases read: TGTGCCACCAGCAGAGGACTTTTCACAGATACG.

Notes on this clone: The read terminates 3 residues before the CDR3 end, so the remaining end is supplied by the germline J gene. The V call is TRBV7-6, the J call TRBJ1-2, with D tentatively TRBD1 (6 bases). The V gene's germline CDR1 is SGHVS and CDR2 FNYEAQ. The CDR3 totals 15 residues. CDR3 protein: CASSLVGGDTDTYTF. CDR3 bases read: TGTGCCAGCAGCTTAGTAGGGGGGGACACAGATACC.

Of note for this clone: The read finishes 3 residues shy of the CDR3 end, and the germline J gene is used to complete it. The chain combines TRBV11-3 with TRBJ1-2; D unclear. V lost 4 bases and J lost 7, with 13 bases in between. The CDR3 sequence is 13 residues long. The germline V gene has CDR1 SGHNT and CDR2 YENEEA. The chain's CDR3 is CASSSVAGSGYTF. Incomplete CDR3 DNA: TGTGCCAGCAGCTCCGTGGCGGGATCTGGC.

To note about this clone: The sequence runs out 3 residues before the end of the CDR3; the remainder is reconstructed from the germline J gene. The chain is built from TRBV12-3 or TRBV12-4 and TRBJ1-6; possibly TRBD1 for D (6 bases). The V end was cut by 5 bases, the J end by 6 bases, with 11 bases between. The CDR3 sequence is 14 residues long. The CDR3 sequence: CASSIGRGNSPLHF. The part of the CDR3 DNA that was read is TGTGCCAGCAGTATTGGCAGGGGTAATTCACCC.

In the case of this clone: The read stops 3 residues short of the end of the CDR3; the missing end is completed from the germline J gene. V gene TRBV5-1 combines with J gene TRBJ2-1; 10 positions match TRBD1. CDR3 size: 15 residues. Germline V CDR1 and CDR2: SGHRS, YFSETQ. The junction had 5 bases not matched to a gene; V was cut back by 0 bases and J by 8 bases. CDR3 DNA, as far as it was read: TGCGCCAGCAGCTTGGTCGGGACAGGGGTCGATGAG. This translates into CASSLVGTGVDE. In full, the CDR3 is CASSLVGTGVDEQFF. The full variable domain, with the rest looked up from reference TRBV5-1 and TRBJ2-1, is KAGVTQTPRYLIKTRGQQVTLSCSPISGHRSVSWYQQTPGQGLQFLFEYFSETQRNKGNFPGRFSGRQFSNSRSEMNVSTLELGDSALYLCASSLVGTGVDEQFFGPGTRLTVL.

To note about this clone: The sequenced fragment ends 3 residues before the CDR3 boundary, so the rest is inferred from the germline J gene. The chain uses TRBV5-6 and TRBJ2-2; D may be TRBD2 (5 bases). Germline CDR1 SGHDT, CDR2 YYEEEE. This CDR3 region has 15 residues. This chain's CDR3 is CASSLRRTTNEKLFF. The sequenced part of the CDR3 DNA is TGTGCCAGCAGCTTGAGACGGACGACTAATGAAAAG.

The CDR3 spells CASSLQGGQETQYF. The CDR3 DNA, read in part, is TGTGCCAGCAGCTTACAGGGTGGTCAAGAGACG. J is TRBJ2-3 and V is TRBV7-3; D perhaps matches TRBD1 (5 bases). The missing CDR3 end, 3 residues past where the read stops, is filled in from the germline J gene. The CDR3 spans 14 residues. CDR1 is SGHTA and CDR2 is FQGTGA in the germline V gene.

A note on this clone: The CDR3 is cut off 3 residues early in the read; its end comes from the germline J gene. The chain combines TRBV2 with TRBJ2-7; tentatively, D is TRBD1 (6 bases). Trimming shortened V by 6 bases and J by 4 bases, and 10 bases separated the two germline ends. Germline CDR1 and CDR2: SNHLY and FYNNEI. This CDR3 is 12 amino acids long. CDR3 residues: CASRGTRYEQYF. Incomplete CDR3 DNA: TGTGCCAGCAGGGGGACAAGGTACGAG.

With respect to this clone: From the germline J gene comes the end of the CDR3, since the read stops 3 residues before it. The rearrangement uses TRBV6-4 and TRBJ2-7; a weak D match, TRBD2 (6 bases). Trimming shortened V by 8 bases and J by 1 base, and 12 bases separated the two germline ends. This CDR3 has 13 amino acids. The germline gives CDR1 MRHNA, CDR2 SNTAGT. The DNA read from the CDR3 is TGTGCCAGCGACACGCGGGGATCCTACGAG. Translation: CASDTRGSYE. The full CDR3 reads CASDTRGSYEQYF.

On this clone: Read sequence stops 3 residues before the CDR3 end, and the germline J gene provides the missing end. The V call is TRBV7-9, the J call TRBJ2-3; D is uncertain. CDR1 is SEHNR and CDR2 is FQNEAQ in the germline V gene (reference sequence). The CDR3 consists of 12 residues. The part of the CDR3 DNA that was read is TGTGCCAGCAGCCTTCTAAAAGAGACG. Its protein product is CASSLLKET. The whole CDR3 protein is CASSLLKETQYF.

About this clone: The read halts 3 residues ahead of the CDR3 end, with the missing end drawn from the germline J gene. This sequence joins TRBV5-4 and TRBJ1-2, with 7 bases fitting TRBD1. The J segment lost 7 bases and the V segment lost 4 bases, leaving 7 bases of the junction unmatched. This CDR3 spans 13 amino acids. Germline CDR1 SGHNT, CDR2 YYREEE (reference sequence). The part of the CDR3 DNA that was read is TGTGCCAGCAGCACCGTACAGGGGTTTGGC. This encodes CASSTVQGFG. The entire CDR3 reads CASSTVQGFGYTF. The full variable domain, in which reference TRBV5-4 and TRBJ1-2 provide the parts outside the CDR3, is ETGVTQSPTHLIKTRGQQVTLRCSSQSGHNTVSWYQQALGQGPQFIFQYYREEENGRGNFPPRFSGLQFPNYSSELNVNALELDDSALYLCASSTVQGFGYTFGSGTRLTVV.